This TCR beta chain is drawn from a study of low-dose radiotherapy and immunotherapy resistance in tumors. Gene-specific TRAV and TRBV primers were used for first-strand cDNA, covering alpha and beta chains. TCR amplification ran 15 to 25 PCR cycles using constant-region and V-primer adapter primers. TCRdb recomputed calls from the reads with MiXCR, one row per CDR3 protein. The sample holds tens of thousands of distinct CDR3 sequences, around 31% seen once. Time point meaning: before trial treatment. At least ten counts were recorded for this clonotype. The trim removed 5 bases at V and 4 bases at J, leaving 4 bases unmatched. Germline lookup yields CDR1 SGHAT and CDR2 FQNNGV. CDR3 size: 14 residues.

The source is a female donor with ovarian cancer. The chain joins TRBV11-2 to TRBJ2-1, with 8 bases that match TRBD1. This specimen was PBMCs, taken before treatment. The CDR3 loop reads CASSPDRGYNEQFF. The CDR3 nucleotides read TGTGCCAGCAGCCCCGACAGGGGATACAATGAGCAGTTCTTC. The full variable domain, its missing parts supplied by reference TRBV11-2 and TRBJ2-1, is EAGVAQSPRYKIIEKRQSVAFWCNPISGHATLYWYQQILGQGPKLLIQFQNNGVVDDSQLPKDRFSAERLKGVDSTLKIQPAKLEDSAVYLCASSPDRGYNEQFFGPGTRLTVL.